Listed here are 5 T cell receptor beta chains from one sample, sequenced in a study of blood T cell repertoires in COVID-19. Sequencing used immunoSEQ multiplex PCR; TCRdb keeps in-frame clones, though not all of them. Found here are about 84,000 clones, around 79% of them singletons; the top ten hold roughly 5.6%. The sequencing sample was made of peripheral blood. These receptors originate from a man in his fifties with active or convalescent COVID-19.

The chain carries TRBV15 and TRBJ1-5, with 7 bases lining up with TRBD1. V lost 5 bases, J lost 3 bases, and 1 base stayed unmatched. Germline assignment: CDR1 LNHNV and CDR2 YYDKDF (reference sequence). The length of the CDR3 is 13 residues. The CDR3 sequence: CATSDRANQPQHF. Written as DNA, the CDR3 is TGTGCCACCAGCGACAGGGCCAATCAGCCCCAGCATTTT.

J is TRBJ2-7 and V is TRBV7-3, with TRBD1 matching over 7 bases. Germline V gene data show CDR1 as SGHTA and CDR2 as FQGTGA. The CDR3 runs 14 residues. Unmatched junction bases numbered 10, after V lost 8 bases and J lost 3 bases. CDR3: CASSSGDRNYEQYF. CDR3 in DNA: TGTGCCAGCTCGTCTGGGGACAGAAACTACGAGCAGTACTTC.

The chain couples TRBV7-8 to TRBJ2-3; D call uncertain. V shed 2 bases and J shed 2 bases, with 14 bases lying between them. CDR3 length: 16 amino acids. CDR1 is SGHVS, CDR2 FQNEAQ, per germline. Here the CDR3 reads CASSLLANTITDTQYF. The CDR3 DNA reads TGTGCCAGCAGCTTATTAGCCAACACTATCACAGATACGCAGTATTTT.

This rearrangement joins TRBV24-1 to TRBJ2-2; D is perhaps TRBD1 (6 bases). Germline V gene sequence: CDR1 KGHDR, CDR2 SFDVKD. This CDR3 has 14 residues. Deletions cut 8 bases from V and 1 base from J, with 10 bases between. The CDR3: CATMATGNTGELFF. The CDR3 DNA sequence: TGTGCCACCATGGCGACAGGGAACACCGGGGAGCTGTTTTTT.

This clone was seen more than once but under ten times. The gene calls are TRBV9 and TRBJ2-3; D unresolved. In germline, CDR1 is SGDLS, CDR2 YYNGEE. V lost 0 bases, J lost 1 base, and 9 bases lay in between. CDR3 length: 15 residues. The CDR3, as DNA: TGTGCCAGCAGCGTAGGAGGAGACCGCACAGATACGCAGTATTTT. Protein sequence: CASSVGGDRTDTQYF.